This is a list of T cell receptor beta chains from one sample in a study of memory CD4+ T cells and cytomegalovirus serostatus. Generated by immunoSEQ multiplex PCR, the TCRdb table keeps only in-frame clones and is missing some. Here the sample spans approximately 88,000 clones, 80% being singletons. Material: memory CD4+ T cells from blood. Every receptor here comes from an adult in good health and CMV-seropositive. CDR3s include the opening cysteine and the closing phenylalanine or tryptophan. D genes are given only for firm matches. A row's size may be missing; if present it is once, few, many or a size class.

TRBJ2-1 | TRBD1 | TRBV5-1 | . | TGCGCCAGCAGCTCGTTCGGGACAGGGGTTTCGGGTGAGCAGTTCTTC | CASSSFGTGVSGEQFF
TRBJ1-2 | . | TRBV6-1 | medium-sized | TGTGCCAGCAGTTCCCCGTTGAGCTCCTATGGCTACACCTTC | CASSSPLSSYGYTF
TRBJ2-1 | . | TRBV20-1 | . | TGCAGTGAAGGCCAAAACAATGAGCAGTTCTTC | CSEGQNNEQFF
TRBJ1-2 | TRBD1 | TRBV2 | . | TGTGCCAGCACCCGGGACAGGGCAGTCGATGGCTACACCTTC | CASTRDRAVDGYTF
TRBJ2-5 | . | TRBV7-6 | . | TGTGCCAGCAGCTTATGGCGGCAAGAGACCCAGTACTTC | CASSLWRQETQYF
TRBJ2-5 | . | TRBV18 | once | TGTGCCAGCTCAAAGAGGAAGGGAGAGACCCAGTACTTC | CASSKRKGETQYF
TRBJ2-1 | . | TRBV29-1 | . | TGCAGCATTCCTCAGGGAACGGTGCAGTTCTTC | CSIPQGTVQFF
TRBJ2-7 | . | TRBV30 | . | TGTGCCTGGAAGGGCCGGGGGTTCGAGCAGTACTTC | CAWKGRGFEQYF
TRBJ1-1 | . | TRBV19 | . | TGTGCCAGTAGTCCAGCCCGACTAATCGGTGAAGCTTTCTTT | CASSPARLIGEAFF
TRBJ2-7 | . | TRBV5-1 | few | TGCGCCAGCAGCTTAACGGGAGTGCGGACCTACGAGCAGTACTTC | CASSLTGVRTYEQYF
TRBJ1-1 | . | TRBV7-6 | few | TGTGCCAGCAGCTTAGTATTGTTCACTGAAGCTTTCTTT | CASSLVLFTEAFF
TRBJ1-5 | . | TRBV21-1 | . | TGTGCCAGCAGCAAAGGAGCTGGTTGGGGTCGGAATCAGCCCCAGCATTTT | CASSKGAGWGRNQPQHF
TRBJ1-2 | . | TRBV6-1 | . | TGTGCCAGCAGTGAAGATTGGGGGAACTATGGCTACACCTTC | CASSEDWGNYGYTF
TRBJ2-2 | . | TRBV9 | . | TGTGCCAGCAGCGTGGCCGGGGAGCTGTTTTTT | CASSVAGELFF
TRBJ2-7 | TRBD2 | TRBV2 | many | TGTGCCAGCAAGGGAGCGGGAGGGGAGCAGTACTTC | CASKGAGGEQYF
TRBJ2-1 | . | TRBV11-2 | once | TGTGCCAGCAGCCAAACTCTCTTGGGGGGCAATGAGCAGTTCTTC | CASSQTLLGGNEQFF
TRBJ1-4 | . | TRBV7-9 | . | TGTGCCAGCAGCTTAGCCCATACAGGTGCTAATGAAAAACTGTTTTTT | CASSLAHTGANEKLFF
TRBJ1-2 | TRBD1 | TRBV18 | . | TGTGCCAGCTCACTAAGACAGGGGGTGGACTATGGCTACACCTTC | CASSLRQGVDYGYTF
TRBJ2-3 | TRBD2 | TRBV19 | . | TGTGCCAGTAGTATAGCCCTAGCGGGAGGAAACCTAGATACGCAGTATTTT | CASSIALAGGNLDTQYF
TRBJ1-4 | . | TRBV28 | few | TGTGCCAGCAGTCCCCTTCGGGAGAGCGGTGGAAAACTGTTTTTT | CASSPLRESGGKLFF
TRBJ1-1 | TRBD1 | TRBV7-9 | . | TGTGCCAGCAGCCGAGGACAGGGAGGGCTCGGGAGCACTGAAGCTTTCTTT | CASSRGQGGLGSTEAFF
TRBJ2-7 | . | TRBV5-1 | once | TGCGCCAGCAGCCTAAGGTCCTACGAGCAGTACTTC | CASSLRSYEQYF
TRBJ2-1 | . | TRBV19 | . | TGTGCCAGTAGTATCTCTGGAAGCTCCTACAATGAGCAGTTCTTC | CASSISGSSYNEQFF
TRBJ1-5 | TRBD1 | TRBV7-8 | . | TGTGCCAGCAGCACTCGACAGGGCCCCGATCAGCCCCAGCATTTT | CASSTRQGPDQPQHF
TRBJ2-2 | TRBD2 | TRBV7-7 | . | TGTGCTAGCAGCTTAGGCGGGAGTGGCACCGGGGAGCTGTTTTTT | CASSLGGSGTGELFF
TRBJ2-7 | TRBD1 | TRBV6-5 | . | TGTGCCAGCAGTTACGGGACAGGGATCTACTACGAGCAGTACTTC | CASSYGTGIYYEQYF
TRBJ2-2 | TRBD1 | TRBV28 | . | TGTGCCAGCAGTCAAGGGACAGGGGTGGCCGGGGAGCTGTTTTTT | CASSQGTGVAGELFF
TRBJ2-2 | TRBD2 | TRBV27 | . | TGTGCCAGCTCGATACTAGCGGGAGGCGGGGAGCTGTTTTTT | CASSILAGGGELFF
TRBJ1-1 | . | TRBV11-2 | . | TGTGCCAGCAGCTTTAACCGCGGGGGTGGGGCCCCTGAAGCTTTCTTT | CASSFNRGGGAPEAFF
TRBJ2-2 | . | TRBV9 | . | TGTGCCAGCAGCGCCCTCCAAGAGACCGGGGAGCTGTTTTTT | CASSALQETGELFF
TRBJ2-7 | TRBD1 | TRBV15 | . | TGTGCCACCAATAGGGACAGGGGACACTACGAGCAGTACTTC | CATNRDRGHYEQYF
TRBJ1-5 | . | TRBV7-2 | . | TGTGCCAGCAGCACCAAATTCGGGGGAAGTCAGCCCCAGCATTTT | CASSTKFGGSQPQHF
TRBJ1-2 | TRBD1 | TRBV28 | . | TGTGCCAGCGGCTCGCGTCAGGGGGCGTTCGGCTACACCTTC | CASGSRQGAFGYTF
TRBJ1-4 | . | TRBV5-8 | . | TGTGCCAGCAGCTTGGTCGCAGGGGATCGAGAAAAACTGTTTTTT | CASSLVAGDREKLFF
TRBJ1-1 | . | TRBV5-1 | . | TGCGCCAGCAGCTTAGGCCCCGCGTCCCCTGAAGCTTTCTTT | CASSLGPASPEAFF
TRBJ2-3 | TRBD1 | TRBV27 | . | TGTGCCAGCAGTGCACCGGGACAGTTCACAGATACGCAGTATTTT | CASSAPGQFTDTQYF
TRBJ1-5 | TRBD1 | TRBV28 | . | TGTGCCAGCAGTTTCGGGACAGGGAAGCAGCCCCAGCATTTT | CASSFGTGKQPQHF
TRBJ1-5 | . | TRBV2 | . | TGTGCCAGCAGCACGGGGACTAATCAGCCCCAGCATTTT | CASSTGTNQPQHF
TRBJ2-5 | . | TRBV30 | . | TGTGCCTGGAGGATACAGGGCTGGGAAGAGACCCAGTACTTC | CAWRIQGWEETQYF
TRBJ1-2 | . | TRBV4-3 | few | TGCGCCAGCAGCCAAGATCTAGGCGGGAACTATGGCTACACCTTC | CASSQDLGGNYGYTF
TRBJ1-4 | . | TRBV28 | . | TGTGCCAGCAGTTTGTCCAGGAACCATGAAAAACTGTTTTTT | CASSLSRNHEKLFF
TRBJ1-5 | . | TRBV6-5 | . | TGTGCCAGCAGTTACTCGGCAGGGGACGGGCAGCCCCAGCATTTT | CASSYSAGDGQPQHF
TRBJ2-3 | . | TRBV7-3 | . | TGTGCCAGCAGCTATCAGATCACAGATACGCAGTATTTT | CASSYQITDTQYF
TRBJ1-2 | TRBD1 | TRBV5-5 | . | TGTGCCAGCAGCTTGGGCCAACAGGGGGCCTATGGCTACACCTTC | CASSLGQQGAYGYTF
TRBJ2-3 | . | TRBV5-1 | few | TGCGCCAGCAGCTTCGGCCAGGACACAGATACGCAGTATTTT | CASSFGQDTDTQYF
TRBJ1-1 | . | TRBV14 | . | TGTGCCAGCAGCCTGGGGCCCGACGACAAAGCTTTCTTT | CASSLGPDDKAFF
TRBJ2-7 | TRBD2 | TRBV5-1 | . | TGCGCCAGTGGGTCGGGGGGGCCAACCTACGAGCAGTACTTC | CASGSGGPTYEQYF
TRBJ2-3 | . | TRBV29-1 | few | TGCAGCTCCCGCCCAGGGGCTAGCACAGATACGCAGTATTTT | CSSRPGASTDTQYF
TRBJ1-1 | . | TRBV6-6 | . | TGTGCCAGCAGTACCACAGGGCACACTGAAGCTTTCTTT | CASSTTGHTEAFF
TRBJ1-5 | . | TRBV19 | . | TGTGCCAGTGAAAAACAGAATCAGCCCCAGCATTTT | CASEKQNQPQHF
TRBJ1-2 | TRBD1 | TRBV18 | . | TGTGCCAGCTTACCCGGGACAGCCTATAACTTGACTTTC | CASLPGTAYNLTF
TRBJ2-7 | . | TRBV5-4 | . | TGTGCCAGCAGCTGGGGAAAAGGGAACTACGAGCAGTACTTC | CASSWGKGNYEQYF
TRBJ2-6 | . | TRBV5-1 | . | TGCGCCAGCAGCTCCCTTTGGAGCTCTGGGGCCAACGTCCTGACTTTC | CASSSLWSSGANVLTF
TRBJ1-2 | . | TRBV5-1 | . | TGCGCCAGCACGGACACTAACTATGGCTACACCTTC | CASTDTNYGYTF